The rows below give T cell receptor beta chains drawn from one sample of a study of CD8+ T cells in alopecia areata. Using immunoSEQ multiplex PCR, the repertoire was profiled, and TCRdb retains in-frame clones only, with some absent. The sample records some 120,000 clones, 45% to 50% being singletons. Material for sequencing was NKG2D-low CD8+ T cells sorted from blood. The source of these receptors is a human donor with alopecia areata. Each CDR3 is given with its conserved first and last residue. D genes are given only for firm matches. Some rows mark clone size as missing; the rest say once, few, many or name a class of expanded clone.

>TRBV5-6|NA|TRBJ2-1|TRBD2
CASSLGLADFYNEQFF
TGTGCCAGCAGCCTGGGACTAGCGGATTTCTACAATGAGCAGTTCTTC
>TRBV27|NA|TRBJ1-5|NA
CASSPRGSNQPQHF
TGTGCCAGCAGCCCCAGGGGAAGCAATCAGCCCCAGCATTTT
>TRBV14|NA|TRBJ2-1|NA
CASSPGSPSNEQFF
TGTGCCAGCAGCCCGGGAAGTCCTTCCAATGAGCAGTTCTTC
>TRBV29-1|NA|TRBJ2-1|NA
CSAPMGLYNEQFF
TGCAGCGCCCCAATGGGACTCTACAATGAGCAGTTCTTC
>TRBV5-1|NA|TRBJ2-5|NA
CASSDRPEETQYF
TGCGCCAGCAGCGATAGACCGGAAGAGACCCAGTACTTC
>TRBV23-1|few|TRBJ2-3|TRBD1
CASSHPQGQGTDTQYF
TGCGCCAGCAGTCACCCTCAGGGACAGGGGACAGATACGCAGTATTTT
>TRBV15|NA|TRBJ2-3|TRBD2
CATSREAGAADTQYF
TGTGCCACCAGCAGAGAAGCGGGAGCCGCAGATACGCAGTATTTT
>TRBV5-1|few|TRBJ2-1|TRBD2
CASSLEGLAYEQFF
TGCGCCAGCAGCTTGGAGGGACTAGCCTATGAGCAGTTCTTC
>TRBV4-2|few|TRBJ2-7|NA
CASSQERVESYEQYF
TGTGCCAGCAGCCAAGAACGAGTAGAAAGCTACGAGCAGTACTTC
>TRBV28|NA|TRBJ1-4|NA
CASSTQGREKLFF
TGTGCCAGCAGCACACAGGGCCGGGAAAAACTGTTTTTT
>TRBV28|NA|TRBJ1-2|TRBD1
CASSHQGAHGYTF
TGTGCCAGCAGTCATCAGGGGGCTCATGGCTACACCTTC
>TRBV4-3|NA|TRBJ2-4|TRBD1
CASSHALGTALAKNIQYF
TGCGCCAGCAGCCACGCACTGGGGACAGCTCTAGCCAAAAACATTCAGTACTTC
>TRBV14|few|TRBJ2-3|NA
CASSQVLGYTQYF
TGTGCCAGCAGCCAAGTTCTTGGGTATACGCAGTATTTT
>TRBV2|once|TRBJ1-5|NA
CASISGRGYNQPQHF
TGTGCCAGCATAAGCGGTCGGGGGTACAATCAGCCCCAGCATTTT
>TRBV5-1|few|TRBJ1-5|NA
CASSLDGGSNQPQHF
TGCGCCAGCAGCTTGGATGGTGGGAGCAATCAGCCCCAGCATTTT
>TRBV30|NA|TRBJ2-7|NA
CAWSVPAGYYEQYF
TGTGCCTGGAGTGTACCGGCAGGGTACTACGAGCAGTACTTC
>TRBV29-1|NA|TRBJ2-2|NA
CSALPRSTTGELFF
TGCAGCGCCCTCCCCCGGAGCACCACCGGGGAGCTGTTTTTT
>TRBV7-9|few|TRBJ2-1|NA
CASSHLRVNEQFF
TGTGCCAGCAGCCACCTCAGGGTAAATGAGCAGTTCTTC
>TRBV30|NA|TRBJ2-5|NA
CAWSEGRGVGETQYF
TGTGCCTGGAGTGAAGGGAGAGGGGTGGGGGAGACCCAGTACTTC
>TRBV25-1|NA|TRBJ2-5|NA
CASSLVTETQYF
TGTGCCAGCAGTCTGGTTACAGAGACCCAGTACTTC
>TRBV29-1|NA|TRBJ2-4|TRBD1
CSGGTGDKNIQYF
TGCAGCGGGGGGACAGGAGACAAAAACATTCAGTACTTC
>TRBV6-5|few|TRBJ2-5|NA
CASSGPTRGEETQYF
TGTGCCAGCAGCGGACCCACTAGGGGGGAAGAGACCCAGTACTTC
>TRBV29-1|NA|TRBJ2-3|NA
CSAWTDTQYF
TGCAGCGCCTGGACAGATACGCAGTATTTT
>TRBV29-1|NA|TRBJ1-6|NA
CSVPAETPHSPLHF
TGCAGCGTCCCGGCGGAGACACCTCATTCACCCCTCCACTTT
>TRBV29-1|few|TRBJ2-1|TRBD1
CSVVGDSQHYNEQFF
TGCAGCGTTGTAGGGGACAGCCAACACTACAATGAGCAGTTCTTC
>TRBV2|NA|TRBJ1-2|TRBD1
CASSESYRGSYGYTF
TGTGCCAGCAGTGAATCGTACAGGGGAAGCTATGGCTACACCTTC
>TRBV29-1|few|TRBJ2-7|TRBD2
CSAGDAYEQYF
TGCAGTGCGGGGGACGCCTACGAGCAGTACTTC
>TRBV15|NA|TRBJ2-3|NA
CATSSPQADTQYF
TGTGCCACCAGCTCCCCCCAGGCAGATACGCAGTATTTT
>TRBV7-2|NA|TRBJ2-7|NA
CASSFTSYEQYF
TGTGCCAGCAGCTTCACTAGTTACGAGCAGTACTTC
>TRBV6-5|NA|TRBJ2-1|TRBD2
CASRFRGGIYNEQFF
TGTGCCAGCAGGTTCCGGGGGGGGATATACAATGAGCAGTTCTTC
>TRBV2|NA|TRBJ1-1|NA
CASRQGTEAFF
TGTGCCAGCAGACAGGGAACTGAAGCTTTCTTT
>TRBV30|few|TRBJ2-5|NA
CAWVAAGAFQETQYF
TGTGCCTGGGTCGCCGCCGGAGCCTTCCAAGAGACCCAGTACTTC
>TRBV29-1|NA|TRBJ2-3|NA
CSVELSGDTDTQYF
TGCAGCGTTGAACTTAGCGGAGACACAGATACGCAGTATTTT
>TRBV27|once|TRBJ1-2|NA
CASSLKGEDYGYTF
TGTGCCAGCAGTTTAAAAGGGGAGGACTATGGCTACACCTTC
>TRBV27|NA|TRBJ2-2|NA
CASSPIQGANTGELFF
TGTGCCAGCAGTCCGATACAGGGCGCGAACACCGGGGAGCTGTTTTTT
>TRBV29-1|once|TRBJ2-5|NA
CSVEDPWFRQGQSKPQYF
TGCAGCGTTGAAGATCCTTGGTTCAGGCAGGGACAATCTAAGCCCCAGTACTTC
>TRBV25-1|NA|TRBJ1-2|NA
CASSESGYYGYTF
TGTGCCAGCAGTGAATCAGGATACTATGGCTACACCTTC
>TRBV9|NA|TRBJ2-3|TRBD2
CASSVGAGDTDTQYF
TGTGCCAGCAGCGTAGGCGCGGGGGACACAGATACGCAGTATTTT
>TRBV29-1|NA|TRBJ2-1|TRBD2
CSVYWTSGRNEQFF
TGCAGCGTTTACTGGACTAGCGGGAGGAATGAGCAGTTCTTC
>TRBV20-1|NA|TRBJ2-7|NA
CSARGGDEQYF
TGCAGTGCTAGAGGGGGAGACGAGCAGTACTTC
>TRBV29-1|few|TRBJ1-4|NA
CSVEGIPNEKLFF
TGCAGCGTTGAAGGCATCCCTAATGAAAAACTGTTTTTT
>TRBV28|NA|TRBJ2-5|NA
CASRSGQREVETQYF
TGTGCCAGCAGATCAGGACAGAGAGAGGTCGAGACCCAGTACTTC
>TRBV29-1|few|TRBJ2-2|TRBD2
CSGLAENTGELFF
TGCAGCGGACTAGCGGAAAACACCGGGGAGCTGTTTTTT
>TRBV7-8|few|TRBJ1-4|NA
CASSLAVSPREKLFF
TGTGCCAGCAGCTTAGCCGTCAGCCCTAGGGAAAAACTGTTTTTT
>TRBV29-1|NA|TRBJ2-2|NA
CSVEGQNTGELFF
TGCAGCGTTGAGGGACAGAACACCGGGGAGCTGTTTTTT
>TRBV29-1|NA|TRBJ2-7|NA
CSVDLGALDYEQYF
TGCAGCGTTGATTTGGGGGCTCTAGACTACGAGCAGTACTTC
>TRBV29-1|NA|TRBJ2-7|NA
CSVEKGSGEQYF
TGCAGCGTTGAAAAGGGGTCTGGGGAGCAGTACTTC
>TRBV7-9|NA|TRBJ2-7|NA
CASSFSGEQYF
TGTGCCAGCAGCTTTTCAGGCGAGCAGTACTTC
>TRBV28|NA|TRBJ1-1|NA
CASSFWGNTEAFF
TGTGCCAGCAGTTTTTGGGGGAACACTGAAGCTTTCTTT
>TRBV7-2|NA|TRBJ2-1|NA
CASSSTPNEQFF
TGTGCCAGCAGCTCCACCCCCAATGAGCAGTTCTTC